Presented here are 3 T cell receptor beta chains from one specimen sequenced in a study of regulatory T cells in long-lasting Graves disease. Libraries of TCR beta came from iRepertoire HTBI primers plus Arm-PCR of CDR3 regions. TCRdb re-called the multiplex PCR reads through MiXCR, storing one row per CDR3 protein. Counted here are under 450,000 distinct CDR3 sequences, around a quarter occurring once; the ten biggest clones make up about a quarter. Time point given: persistent/refractory GD, antithyroid drugs over 5 years with positive TRAb. Generation of the TCR library employed RNA extracted from PBMCs. This specimen consisted of peripheral blood mononuclear cells (PBMCs), obtained when the disease was refractory, from a patient treated with antithyroid drugs. All receptors derive from a female donor with Graves disease.

In its sample, this clonotype was seen many times. The chain joins TRBV11-1 to TRBJ1-2; D is unclear. The CDR3 is made up of 13 amino acids. Deletions cut 1 base from V and 8 bases from J, with 11 bases between. Germline V gives CDR1 SGHAT, CDR2 FQDESV (reference sequence). CDR3 in DNA: TGTGCCAGCAGCTTAGGCGACGGAGACGGCTACACCTTC. Amino acids: CASSLGDGDGYTF. Using reference TRBV11-1 and TRBJ1-2 for the parts outside the CDR3, the full variable domain is EAEVAQSPRYKITEKSQAVAFWCDPISGHATLYWYRQILGQGPELLVQFQDESVVDDSQLPKDRFSAERLKGVDSTLKIQPAELGDSAMYLCASSLGDGDGYTFGSGTRLTVV.

This clonotype has only a few counts. V gene TRBV25-1 combines with J gene TRBJ2-5; 13 bases are shared with TRBD2. The CDR3 is made up of 17 amino acids. Per germline, CDR1 MGHDK and CDR2 SYGVNS. The trim removed 4 bases at V and 4 bases at J, leaving 9 bases unmatched. The CDR3 sequence: CASSATSGRAGGETQYF. The DNA for the CDR3 is TGTGCCAGCAGTGCTACTAGCGGGAGGGCCGGAGGAGAGACCCAGTACTTC.

The rearrangement uses TRBV30 and TRBJ2-7, with D perhaps given as TRBD1 or TRBD2 (5 bases each). CDR1 and CDR2 (germline): GTSNPN, SVGIG (reference sequence). V shed 5 bases and J shed 5 bases, with 10 bases lying between them. There are 11 residues in the CDR3. The CDR3 here is CAWGGMNEQYF. The CDR3 bases are TGTGCCTGGGGGGGTATGAACGAGCAGTACTTC.